The 31 T cell receptor beta chains reported below all come from one sample, sequenced in a study of blood T cell repertoires in COVID-19. Only in-frame clones appear in the TCRdb table, and some are missing; sequencing was by immunoSEQ multiplex PCR. The sample yields 390,000 or so clones, approximately 87% seen once. The sequencing input was peripheral blood. The receptors were sampled from a woman aged 25 to 39 with COVID-19, enrolled during active disease.

J is TRBJ2-3 and V is TRBV30; the D gene is possibly TRBD1 (5 bases). V shed 0 bases and J shed 3 bases, with 7 bases lying between them. Germline V gene data show CDR1 as GTSNPN and CDR2 as SVGIG (reference sequence). This CDR3 region has 13 residues. CDR3 DNA: TGTGCCTGGAGTGTTCAGGGTACAGATACGCAGTATTTT. Its protein is CAWSVQGTDTQYF.

The chain couples TRBV30 to TRBJ2-2; 10 positions match TRBD2. CDR3 length: 15 residues. The trim removed 5 bases at V and 6 bases at J, leaving 9 bases unmatched. CDR1 and CDR2 from the germline V gene are GTSNPN and SVGIG (reference sequence). CDR3 loop: CAWSISGRFSGELFF. The CDR3 DNA is TGTGCCTGGTCGATTAGCGGGAGGTTCTCCGGGGAGCTGTTTTTT.

The chain employs TRBV4-1 and TRBJ2-2; 8 bases agree with TRBD2. This CDR3 is built from 17 residues. Germline lookup yields CDR1 MGHRA and CDR2 YSYEKL. Trimming at V came to 4 bases and at J to 3 bases, leaving 10 bases not matched to a gene. CDR3 protein: CASSLPKAGGHTGELFF. The DNA of the CDR3 is TGCGCCAGCAGCCTTCCTAAGGCGGGGGGCCACACCGGGGAGCTGTTTTTT.

This clone was counted between two and nine times. The V gene is TRBV3-1 (or the pseudogene TRBV3-2), the J gene TRBJ1-6; D is perhaps TRBD1 (6 bases). The CDR3 runs 14 residues. Per germline, CDR1 LGHDT and CDR2 YNNKEL (reference sequence). The ends were cut back, 3 bases at V and 7 bases at J, with 10 bases in the middle. This CDR3 reads CASSHRTENSPLHF. The CDR3 nucleotides are TGTGCCAGCAGCCACCGGACAGAGAATTCACCCCTCCACTTT.

This clone was observed once. The CDR3 sequence: CASSALAGGSGELFF. For the CDR3, the DNA is TGTGCCAGCAGCGCACTAGCGGGAGGGTCCGGGGAGCTGTTTTTT. This sequence joins TRBV7-9 and TRBJ2-2, with TRBD2 matching over 13 bases. Trimming removed 5 bases from V and 6 bases from J; junction bases left unmatched: 3. Per the germline V gene, CDR1 is SEHNR and CDR2 is FQNEAQ (reference sequence). This CDR3 comprises 15 residues.

The J gene is TRBJ2-2, the V gene TRBV9, with 8 positions matching TRBD2. V dropped 0 bases and J dropped 9; count of bases not matched to a gene: 4. CDR3 length: 14 residues. Germline V gene sequence: CDR1 SGDLS, CDR2 YYNGEE. CDR3 residues: CASSVGRGARELFF. CDR3 DNA: TGTGCCAGCAGCGTAGGGCGGGGGGCCCGGGAGCTGTTTTTT.

The rearrangement joins TRBV6-6 to TRBJ1-6; D call uncertain. CDR3 size: 16 residues. Deletions cut 0 bases from V and 0 bases from J, with 6 bases between. Germline assignment: CDR1 MNHNY and CDR2 SVGAGI (reference sequence). The DNA of the CDR3 is TGTGCCAGCAGTTACTCGTCTAGCTCCTATAATTCACCCCTCCACTTT. This encodes CASSYSSSSYNSPLHF.

This CDR3 is CASSESLRSVQPQHF. CDR3 sequence (DNA): TGTGCCAGCAGTGAATCCCTCCGGTCGGTTCAGCCCCAGCATTTT. V and J are TRBV2 and TRBJ1-5; D is unresolved. In germline, CDR1 is SNHLY, CDR2 FYNNEI. The germline V and J ends were trimmed by 2 bases and 6 bases, with 14 bases remaining between them. This CDR3 has 15 residues.

The chain carries TRBV11-2 and TRBJ2-2, with 8 nucleotides matching TRBD1. The CDR3 extends over 15 amino acids. CDR1 is SGHAT, CDR2 FQNNGV, per germline. The trim removed 4 bases at V and 3 bases at J, leaving 4 bases unmatched. CDR3 in amino acids: CASSWTGFYTGELFF. CDR3 bases: TGTGCCAGCAGCTGGACAGGGTTTTACACCGGGGAGCTGTTTTTT.

The genes are TRBV4-1 and TRBJ2-2; TRBD2 matches at 8 bases. V trimming: 1 base; J trimming: 4 bases; junction bases outside the gene matches: 5. Germline V gene lookup returns CDR1 MGHRA and CDR2 YSYEKL. The CDR3 runs 16 residues. CDR3 sequence (DNA): TGCGCCAGCAGCCAAGCCGGGGGGGCGGGCACCGGGGAGCTGTTTTTT. Translating it yields CASSQAGGAGTGELFF.

This chain uses TRBV5-1 with TRBJ1-4; 8 bases are shared with TRBD1. Trimming took 4 bases from V and 7 from J; bases not matched to a gene: 15. The CDR3 has 17 amino acids. Germline V CDR1 and CDR2: SGHRS, YFSETQ. Written as DNA, the CDR3 is TGCGCCAGCAGCGGATCAACATCAGGGGGCTTGGGTGAAAAACTGTTTTTT. This gives the protein CASSGSTSGGLGEKLFF. The full variable domain, its missing parts supplied by reference TRBV5-1 and TRBJ1-4, is KAGVTQTPRYLIKTRGQQVTLSCSPISGHRSVSWYQQTPGQGLQFLFEYFSETQRNKGNFPGRFSGRQFSNSRSEMNVSTLELGDSALYLCASSGSTSGGLGEKLFFGSGTQLSVL.

The chain uses TRBV4-2 and TRBJ2-4; 12 bases match TRBD2. CDR1 is LGHNA and CDR2 is YNFKEQ in the germline V gene. The CDR3 sequence is 19 residues long. The V gene end was trimmed by 5 bases and the J gene end by 2 bases; junction bases not matched to a gene: 13. CDR3 loop: CASSASPSGTSGSKNIQYF. The CDR3 bases are TGTGCCAGCAGCGCCAGTCCCTCCGGGACTAGCGGGTCCAAAAACATTCAGTACTTC.

The chain links TRBV27 to TRBJ2-7, with 7 bases aligning to TRBD1. From germline, CDR1 is MNHEY and CDR2 SMNVEV (reference sequence). V lost 5 bases to trimming and J lost 2 bases; unmatched junction nucleotides: 3. The CDR3 runs 13 residues. CDR3 coding DNA: TGTGCCAGCAGTAGGGGACAGCCCTACGAGCAGTACTTC. It translates to CASSRGQPYEQYF.

This chain joins TRBV7-8 and TRBJ1-3; 8 positions match TRBD1. The better agreement between TRBJ2-2 and the DNA end casts doubt on the J call. The CDR3 contains 17 residues. The germline V gene has CDR1 SGHVS and CDR2 FQNEAQ. The CDR3 spells CASSLGTGRNNTGELFF. CDR3 sequence (DNA): TGTGCCAGCAGCTTAGGGACAGGGCGCAATAACACCGGGGAGCTGTTTTTT.

The chain links TRBV29-1 to TRBJ2-5; D is ambiguous. CDR1 and CDR2 (germline): SQVTM, ANQGSEA. CDR3 length: 13 amino acids. Trimming removed 1 base from V and 1 base from J, with 7 bases in between. The CDR3 loop is CSVEGSFQETQYF. In nucleotides, the CDR3 is TGCAGCGTTGAAGGTAGCTTCCAAGAGACCCAGTACTTC.

The J gene is TRBJ2-2, the V gene TRBV5-1, with 14 bases lining up with TRBD2. The CDR3 is made up of 17 amino acids. The V gene's germline CDR1 is SGHRS and CDR2 YFSETQ. The trim removed 4 bases at V and 7 bases at J, leaving 9 bases unmatched. CDR3 protein: CASSPGLAGAMDGELFF. Written as DNA, the CDR3 is TGCGCCAGCAGCCCGGGACTAGCGGGAGCAATGGACGGGGAGCTGTTTTTT.

This clone appeared a few times. The CDR3 DNA follows: TGTGCCACCAGCCTACAGCCGGACACTGAAGCTTTCTTT. Protein product: CATSLQPDTEAFF. The gene calls are TRBV15 and TRBJ1-1; D remains ambiguous. Germline values: CDR1 LNHNV, CDR2 YYDKDF (reference sequence). The V and J ends lost 5 bases and 3 bases respectively, with 10 bases between them. The CDR3 is 13 amino acids. The entire variable domain, with the rest obtained from reference TRBV15 and TRBJ1-1, is as follows: DAMVIQNPRYQVTQFGKPVTLSCSQTLNHNVMYWYQQKSSQAPKLLFHYYDKDFNNEADTPDNFQSRRPNTSFCFLDIRSPGLGDTAMYLCATSLQPDTEAFFGQGTRLTVV.

The gene calls are TRBV5-1 and TRBJ2-7; possible D gene TRBD2, 5 bases. Germline V gene sequence: CDR1 SGHRS, CDR2 YFSETQ. Trimming removed 4 bases at V and 0 bases at J, with 11 bases between. This CDR3 is built from 14 residues. The DNA for the CDR3 is TGCGCCAGCAGCCGGGGTGACTCCTCCTACGAGCAGTACTTC. The encoded protein is CASSRGDSSYEQYF. Drawing the rest from reference TRBV5-1 and TRBJ2-7, the complete variable domain is KAGVTQTPRYLIKTRGQQVTLSCSPISGHRSVSWYQQTPGQGLQFLFEYFSETQRNKGNFPGRFSGRQFSNSRSEMNVSTLELGDSALYLCASSRGDSSYEQYFGPGTRLTVT.

V usage is TRBV7-3 and J usage is TRBJ1-1, with D maybe TRBD1 (5 bases). Germline V CDR1 and CDR2: SGHTA, FQGTGA. V was cut by 2 bases and J by 7 bases, with 11 bases left in between. CDR3 size: 13 residues. In DNA form, the CDR3 reads TGTGCCAGCAGCTTACGCCCAGGGCTTGAAGCTTTCTTT. As protein: CASSLRPGLEAFF.

In this sample, this clone turned up once. J is TRBJ1-2 and V is TRBV9; the D gene is possibly TRBD1 (5 bases). Germline-derived CDR1 and CDR2 are SGDLS and YYNGEE. This CDR3 has 14 residues. V lost 0 bases to trimming and J lost 3 bases, with 9 bases between them. In nucleotides, the CDR3 is TGTGCCAGCAGCGTAGAACCGGGGGACTATGGCTACACCTTC. Its translation is CASSVEPGDYGYTF.

The chain employs TRBV19 and TRBJ1-5; D uncertain. Germline lookup yields CDR1 LNHDA and CDR2 SQIVND (reference sequence). The CDR3 spans 14 residues. Trimming shortened V by 10 bases and J by 0 bases, and 13 bases separated the two germline ends. The CDR3, as DNA: TGTGCCACTTGGGTGGGCTATAGCAATCAGCCCCAGCATTTT. It specifies CATWVGYSNQPQHF. Full variable domain (outside the CDR3, taken from reference TRBV19 and TRBJ1-5): DGGITQSPKYLFRKEGQNVTLSCEQNLNHDAMYWYRQDPGQGLRLIYYSQIVNDFQKGDIAEGYSVSREKKESFPLTVTSAQKNPTAFYLCATWVGYSNQPQHFGDGTRLSIL.

This sequence joins TRBV7-2 and TRBJ2-5; D is ambiguous. Trimming stripped 5 bases from V and 5 bases from J, with 12 bases between. This CDR3 contains 13 residues. Germline loops: CDR1 SGHTA, CDR2 FQGNSA. The CDR3 loop reads CASSPRSGETQYF. The CDR3 coding sequence is TGTGCCAGCAGCCCAAGGAGTGGGGAGACCCAGTACTTC.

V usage is TRBV11-2 and J usage is TRBJ1-4, with TRBD1 identical over 12 bases. The trim removed 5 bases at V and 7 bases at J, leaving 5 bases unmatched. The CDR3 spans 15 residues. CDR1 is SGHAT and CDR2 is FQNNGV in the germline V gene. The chain's CDR3 is CASSRGTGGGEKLFF. The DNA of the CDR3 is TGTGCCAGCAGCCGGGGGACAGGGGGCGGTGAAAAACTGTTTTTT.

The chain carries TRBV6-5 and TRBJ2-1, with D unclear. V was trimmed by 0 bases and J by 0 bases, leaving 6 bases between them. Germline assignment: CDR1 MNHEY and CDR2 SVGAGI. The length of the CDR3 is 15 residues. CDR3 nucleotides: TGTGCCAGCAGTTACTCGAGTAGCTCCTACAATGAGCAGTTCTTC. Its translation is CASSYSSSSYNEQFF.

The chain recombines TRBV28 with TRBJ2-7; TRBD1 matches at 8 bases. The CDR3 length is 16 residues. V dropped 4 bases and J dropped 2; count of bases not matched to a gene: 10. Germline CDR1 and CDR2: MDHEN and SYDVKM. CDR3 in amino acids: CASSYRTGWGTYEQYF. The CDR3 DNA reads as TGTGCCAGCAGTTACCGGACAGGGTGGGGGACCTACGAGCAGTACTTC. Supplemented by reference TRBV28 and TRBJ2-7, the full variable domain reads DVKVTQSSRYLVKRTGEKVFLECVQDMDHENMFWYRQDPGLGLRLIYFSYDVKMKEKGDIPEGYSVSREKKERFSLILESASTNQTSMYLCASSYRTGWGTYEQYFGPGTRLTVT.

J is TRBJ1-5 and V is TRBV28; no reliable D call. The CDR3 totals 14 residues. Per the germline V gene, CDR1 is MDHEN and CDR2 is SYDVKM. Trimming removed 7 bases from V and 6 bases from J, with 16 bases in between. CDR3 in amino acids: CASTRGEVSQPQHF. As DNA, the CDR3 is TGTGCCAGCACCCGCGGGGAGGTTAGTCAGCCCCAGCATTTT.

The chain uses TRBV5-1 and TRBJ2-2; D might be TRBD1 (6 bases). Per germline, CDR1 SGHRS and CDR2 YFSETQ. This CDR3 region has 14 residues. V lost 8 bases and J 4 bases, leaving 15 bases between the germline ends. The CDR3 nucleotides are TGCGCCAGTTTCGACAGGATTAGCACCGGGGAGCTGTTTTTT. Its translation is CASFDRISTGELFF.

This chain links TRBV29-1 with TRBJ2-1, with 7 bases that match TRBD2. The CDR3 covers 14 residues. CDR1 is SQVTM, CDR2 ANQGSEA, per germline. Trimming removed 7 bases from V and 4 bases from J; junction bases left unmatched: 10. The CDR3 DNA reads as TGCAGCGCTTTCGCCAGCGGGGTATACAATGAGCAGTTCTTC. This codes for CSAFASGVYNEQFF.

This clone was observed a single time. The chain carries TRBV5-1 and TRBJ2-2; unclear D gene. V lost 0 bases and J lost 5, with 8 bases in between. CDR3 length equals 14 residues. Germline CDR1 SGHRS, CDR2 YFSETQ. DNA of the CDR3: TGCGCCAGCAGCTTGGCCCCGCAGACCGGGGAGCTGTTTTTT. Protein sequence: CASSLAPQTGELFF.

The chain employs TRBV6-5 and TRBJ2-1, with 10 bases aligning to TRBD1. Germline V gene lookup returns CDR1 MNHEY and CDR2 SVGAGI. The V gene end was trimmed by 3 bases and the J gene end by 3 bases; junction bases not matched to a gene: 5. CDR3 size: 16 residues. The CDR3 DNA reads TGTGCCAGCAGTTATTCCGGGACAGGGGTCTACAATGAGCAGTTCTTC. This sequence encodes CASSYSGTGVYNEQFF.

A single count supports this clone. This chain links TRBV9 with TRBJ1-1, with no clear D. The CDR3 is 15 residues long. Germline CDR1 SGDLS, CDR2 YYNGEE. Between the trimmed V and J ends, which lost 0 bases and 4 bases, there was a span of 13 bases. DNA for the CDR3: TGTGCCAGCAGCGTAGACCAGGCCCGGGGCACTGAAGCTTTCTTT. This translates into CASSVDQARGTEAFF.